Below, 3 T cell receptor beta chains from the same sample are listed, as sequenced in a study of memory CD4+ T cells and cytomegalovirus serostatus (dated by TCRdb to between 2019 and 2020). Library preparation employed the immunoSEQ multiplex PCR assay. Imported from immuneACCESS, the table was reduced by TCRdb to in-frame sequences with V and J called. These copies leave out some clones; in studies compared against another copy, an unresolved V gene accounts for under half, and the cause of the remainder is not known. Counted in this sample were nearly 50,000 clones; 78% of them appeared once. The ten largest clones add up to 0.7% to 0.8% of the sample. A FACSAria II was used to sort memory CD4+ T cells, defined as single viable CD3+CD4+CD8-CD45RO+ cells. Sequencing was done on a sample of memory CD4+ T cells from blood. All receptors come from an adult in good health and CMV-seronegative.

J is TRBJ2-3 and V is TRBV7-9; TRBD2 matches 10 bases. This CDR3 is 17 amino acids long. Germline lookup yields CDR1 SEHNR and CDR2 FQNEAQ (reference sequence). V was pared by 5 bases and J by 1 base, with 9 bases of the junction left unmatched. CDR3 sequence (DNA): TGTGCCAGCAGCGCCTATCCCGGGACTAGCGGCACAGATACGCAGTATTTT. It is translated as CASSAYPGTSGTDTQYF.

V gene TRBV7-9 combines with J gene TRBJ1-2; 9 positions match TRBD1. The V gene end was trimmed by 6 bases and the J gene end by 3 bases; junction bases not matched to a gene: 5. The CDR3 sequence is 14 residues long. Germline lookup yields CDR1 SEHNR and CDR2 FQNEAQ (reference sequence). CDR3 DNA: TGTGCCAGCAGGTGGACAGGGGAATACTATGGCTACACCTTC. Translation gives CASRWTGEYYGYTF.

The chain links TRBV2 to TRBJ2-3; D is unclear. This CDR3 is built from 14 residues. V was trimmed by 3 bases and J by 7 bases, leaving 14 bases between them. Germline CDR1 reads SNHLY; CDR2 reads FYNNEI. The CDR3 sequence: CASSDPWRGNTQYF. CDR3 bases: TGTGCCAGCAGTGACCCCTGGCGCGGTAATACGCAGTATTTT.